Each of the 9 T cell receptor beta chains below was sequenced from the same sample in a study of blood T cell repertoires in COVID-19. TCRdb keeps only in-frame clones here, not all; method: immunoSEQ multiplex PCR. The sample lists over 130,000 clones, roughly 76% occurring once. The sequencing input was peripheral blood. These receptors came from a woman in her 50s with active or convalescent COVID-19.

This rearrangement joins TRBV9 to TRBJ2-7; perhaps TRBD2 as D (6 bases). The length of the CDR3 is 14 residues. Germline V gene sequence: CDR1 SGDLS, CDR2 YYNGEE. Trimming removed 3 bases at V and 5 bases at J, with 15 bases between. This CDR3 reads CASSEDKPGDEQYF. In DNA form, the CDR3 reads TGTGCCAGCAGCGAGGACAAACCGGGGGACGAGCAGTACTTC.

V gene TRBV18 combines with J gene TRBJ2-5; unclear D gene. The CDR3 runs to 11 residues. Trimming took 6 bases from V and 2 from J, leaving 4 bases between them. Germline assignment: CDR1 KGHSH and CDR2 LQKENI. The CDR3 DNA reads TGTGCCAGCTCGTCACAAGAGACCCAGTACTTC. It encodes CASSSQETQYF.

V usage is TRBV7-5 and J usage is TRBJ2-1; the listed D gene, TRBD2, was not tested against the DNA. TRBV7-5 is annotated as a pseudogene. CDR3 length: 17 residues. CDR3 bases: TGTGTCAGAAGCTTAATAAGCGGGCGATGCTCCTACAATGAGCAGTTCTTC. This encodes CVRSLISGRCSYNEQFF.

This clone came up a few times. This chain joins TRBV11-2 and TRBJ1-1, with TRBD1 matching over 8 bases. J gave up 0 bases and V 1 base, and 4 bases lay outside the gene matches. Germline-derived CDR1 and CDR2 are SGHAT and FQNNGV. The CDR3 covers 16 residues. CDR3 sequence (DNA): TGTGCCAGCAGCTTAGTTATGGGACAGGTGAACACTGAAGCTTTCTTT. Translated, it gives CASSLVMGQVNTEAFF.

This rearrangement joins TRBV10-3 to TRBJ1-1; no definite D call. CDR1 is ENHRY, CDR2 SYGVKD, per germline. V was trimmed by 7 bases and J by 0 bases, leaving 12 bases between them. The CDR3 contains 14 residues. CDR3 loop: CAIMRSLMNTEAFF. The CDR3 coding sequence is TGTGCCATCATGCGTTCTTTAATGAACACTGAAGCTTTCTTT.

The chain is built from TRBV30 and TRBJ1-6, with no clear D. Germline V gene sequence: CDR1 GTSNPN, CDR2 SVGIG (reference sequence). The V and J ends lost 1 base and 8 bases respectively, with 15 bases between them. The CDR3 contains 15 residues. CDR3 in amino acids: CAWSGFAGFDSPLHF. As DNA, the CDR3 is TGTGCCTGGAGTGGTTTCGCGGGGTTTGATTCACCCCTCCACTTT.

The chain is built from TRBV28 and TRBJ1-1; no firm D call. Trimming left V 3 bases short and J 10 bases short, with 12 bases between. This CDR3 has 12 residues. Germline loops: CDR1 MDHEN, CDR2 SYDVKM. The CDR3 reads CASSLSDFRAFF. The CDR3 nucleotides are TGTGCCAGCAGTTTGTCAGACTTTAGAGCTTTCTTT.

The V call is TRBV6-6, the J call TRBJ1-5; 9 bases match TRBD1. This CDR3 comprises 17 residues. V was clipped by 5 bases and J by 7 bases; unmatched bases: 15. Germline lookup yields CDR1 MNHNY and CDR2 SVGAGI (reference sequence). CDR3 sequence (DNA): TGTGCCAGCAGTCCGCACCTGGGACAGGGTCGGGAACAGCCCCAGCATTTT. Translating it yields CASSPHLGQGREQPQHF.

The CDR3 coding sequence is TGTGCCAGCAGCCAAGGAGGGGGCACAGGCTTTTACTATGGCTACACCTTC. It yields the protein CASSQGGGTGFYYGYTF. The rearrangement joins TRBV14 to TRBJ1-2; the match to TRBD1 covers 7 bases. The CDR3 covers 17 residues. Germline lookup yields CDR1 SGHDN and CDR2 FVKESK. V was clipped by 1 base and J by 3 bases; unmatched bases: 11.